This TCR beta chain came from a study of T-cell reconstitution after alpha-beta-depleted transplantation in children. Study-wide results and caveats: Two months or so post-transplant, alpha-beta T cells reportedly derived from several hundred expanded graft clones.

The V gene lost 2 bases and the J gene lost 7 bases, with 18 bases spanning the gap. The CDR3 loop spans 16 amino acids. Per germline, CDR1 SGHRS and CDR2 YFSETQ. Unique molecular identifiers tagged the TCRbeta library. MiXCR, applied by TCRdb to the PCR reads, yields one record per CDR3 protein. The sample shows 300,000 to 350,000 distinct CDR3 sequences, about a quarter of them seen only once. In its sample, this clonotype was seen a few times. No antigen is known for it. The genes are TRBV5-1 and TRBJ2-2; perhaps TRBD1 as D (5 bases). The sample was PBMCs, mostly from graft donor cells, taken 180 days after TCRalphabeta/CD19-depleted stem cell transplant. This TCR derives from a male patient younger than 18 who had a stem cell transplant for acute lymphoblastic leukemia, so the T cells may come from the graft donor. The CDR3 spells CASSFFDARVDGELFF. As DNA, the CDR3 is TGCGCCAGCAGCTTCTTTGACGCCAGGGTCGACGGGGAGCTGTTTTTT.